This T cell receptor (beta chain) was recorded in a study of beta chain features in type 1 diabetes. Study outcomes and limitations: Across all four CD4+ subsets, people with type 1 diabetes showed modestly shorter TCRB CDR3s.

This clone was seen a single time. The antigen remains undetermined. As every portion of the isolated RNA was reverse transcribed, the sequencing read expressed TCRB transcripts. The protocol was immunoSEQ multiplex PCR, while the TCRdb copy is restricted to in-frame clones and leaves out a portion. The sample lists around 260,000 clones, roughly a quarter occurring once. This TCR was sampled from a woman aged 25-40 years with type 1 diabetes. The source material was naive CD4+ T cells from blood.

This CDR3 is CACHRTGFSYEQYF. Written as DNA, the CDR3 is TGTGCCTGCCACAGGACAGGGTTCTCCTACGAGCAGTACTTC. The V gene is TRBV30, the J gene TRBJ2-7; 8 nucleotides agree with TRBD1. Per germline, CDR1 GTSNPN and CDR2 SVGIG (reference sequence). CDR3 size: 14 residues. J lost 0 bases, V lost 6 bases, and 7 bases had no gene match.